The clone carrying this TCR beta chain showed up many times. Its cognate antigen is unknown. This entry comes from a study of early T cells in non-severe SARS-CoV-2 infection. About the research overall: Bulk RNA taken from unsorted whole blood was sequenced, leaving chains unpaired. The study, taken as a whole, reports: Matches to VDJdb favored anti-spike CD8 responses and missed private and CD4 specificities.

Individual cDNA molecules received unique molecular identifiers. TCRdb reanalysed the 5' RACE reads using MiXCR and keeps one entry per CDR3 protein. The sample lists tens of thousands of distinct CDR3 sequences; 5% to 6.5% were seen once. With V trimmed by 2 bases and J by 5 bases, 1 base remained unmatched. The CDR3 consists of 14 residues. Germline V gives CDR1 SGHRS, CDR2 YFSETQ. The chain couples TRBV5-1 to TRBJ1-4; 9 bases fit TRBD1. The receptor was isolated from an adult who was a healthcare worker with PCR-confirmed SARS-CoV-2 infection or an uninfected control (not recorded which). The sequencing sample was made of whole blood. CDR3 nucleotides: TGCGCCAGCAGCTTCGACAGGGGGAATGAAAAACTGTTTTTT. Translating gives CASSFDRGNEKLFF. The full variable domain, completed using reference TRBV5-1 and TRBJ1-4, is KAGVTQTPRYLIKTRGQQVTLSCSPISGHRSVSWYQQTPGQGLQFLFEYFSETQRNKGNFPGRFSGRQFSNSRSEMNVSTLELGDSALYLCASSFDRGNEKLFFGSGTQLSVL.